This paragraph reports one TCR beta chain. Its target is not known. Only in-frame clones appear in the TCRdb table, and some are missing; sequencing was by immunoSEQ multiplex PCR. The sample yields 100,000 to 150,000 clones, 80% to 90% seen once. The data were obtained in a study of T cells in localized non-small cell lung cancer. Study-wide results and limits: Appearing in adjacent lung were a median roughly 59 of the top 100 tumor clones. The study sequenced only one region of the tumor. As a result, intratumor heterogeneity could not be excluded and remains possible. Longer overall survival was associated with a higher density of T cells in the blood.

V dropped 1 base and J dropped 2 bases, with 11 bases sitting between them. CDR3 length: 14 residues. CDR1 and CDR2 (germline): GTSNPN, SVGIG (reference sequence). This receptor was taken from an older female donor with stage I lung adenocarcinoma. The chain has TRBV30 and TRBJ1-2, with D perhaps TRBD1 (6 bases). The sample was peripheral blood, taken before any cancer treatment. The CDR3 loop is CAWSGQEGNYGYTF. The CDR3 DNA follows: TGTGCCTGGAGTGGACAGGAGGGGAACTATGGCTACACCTTC.